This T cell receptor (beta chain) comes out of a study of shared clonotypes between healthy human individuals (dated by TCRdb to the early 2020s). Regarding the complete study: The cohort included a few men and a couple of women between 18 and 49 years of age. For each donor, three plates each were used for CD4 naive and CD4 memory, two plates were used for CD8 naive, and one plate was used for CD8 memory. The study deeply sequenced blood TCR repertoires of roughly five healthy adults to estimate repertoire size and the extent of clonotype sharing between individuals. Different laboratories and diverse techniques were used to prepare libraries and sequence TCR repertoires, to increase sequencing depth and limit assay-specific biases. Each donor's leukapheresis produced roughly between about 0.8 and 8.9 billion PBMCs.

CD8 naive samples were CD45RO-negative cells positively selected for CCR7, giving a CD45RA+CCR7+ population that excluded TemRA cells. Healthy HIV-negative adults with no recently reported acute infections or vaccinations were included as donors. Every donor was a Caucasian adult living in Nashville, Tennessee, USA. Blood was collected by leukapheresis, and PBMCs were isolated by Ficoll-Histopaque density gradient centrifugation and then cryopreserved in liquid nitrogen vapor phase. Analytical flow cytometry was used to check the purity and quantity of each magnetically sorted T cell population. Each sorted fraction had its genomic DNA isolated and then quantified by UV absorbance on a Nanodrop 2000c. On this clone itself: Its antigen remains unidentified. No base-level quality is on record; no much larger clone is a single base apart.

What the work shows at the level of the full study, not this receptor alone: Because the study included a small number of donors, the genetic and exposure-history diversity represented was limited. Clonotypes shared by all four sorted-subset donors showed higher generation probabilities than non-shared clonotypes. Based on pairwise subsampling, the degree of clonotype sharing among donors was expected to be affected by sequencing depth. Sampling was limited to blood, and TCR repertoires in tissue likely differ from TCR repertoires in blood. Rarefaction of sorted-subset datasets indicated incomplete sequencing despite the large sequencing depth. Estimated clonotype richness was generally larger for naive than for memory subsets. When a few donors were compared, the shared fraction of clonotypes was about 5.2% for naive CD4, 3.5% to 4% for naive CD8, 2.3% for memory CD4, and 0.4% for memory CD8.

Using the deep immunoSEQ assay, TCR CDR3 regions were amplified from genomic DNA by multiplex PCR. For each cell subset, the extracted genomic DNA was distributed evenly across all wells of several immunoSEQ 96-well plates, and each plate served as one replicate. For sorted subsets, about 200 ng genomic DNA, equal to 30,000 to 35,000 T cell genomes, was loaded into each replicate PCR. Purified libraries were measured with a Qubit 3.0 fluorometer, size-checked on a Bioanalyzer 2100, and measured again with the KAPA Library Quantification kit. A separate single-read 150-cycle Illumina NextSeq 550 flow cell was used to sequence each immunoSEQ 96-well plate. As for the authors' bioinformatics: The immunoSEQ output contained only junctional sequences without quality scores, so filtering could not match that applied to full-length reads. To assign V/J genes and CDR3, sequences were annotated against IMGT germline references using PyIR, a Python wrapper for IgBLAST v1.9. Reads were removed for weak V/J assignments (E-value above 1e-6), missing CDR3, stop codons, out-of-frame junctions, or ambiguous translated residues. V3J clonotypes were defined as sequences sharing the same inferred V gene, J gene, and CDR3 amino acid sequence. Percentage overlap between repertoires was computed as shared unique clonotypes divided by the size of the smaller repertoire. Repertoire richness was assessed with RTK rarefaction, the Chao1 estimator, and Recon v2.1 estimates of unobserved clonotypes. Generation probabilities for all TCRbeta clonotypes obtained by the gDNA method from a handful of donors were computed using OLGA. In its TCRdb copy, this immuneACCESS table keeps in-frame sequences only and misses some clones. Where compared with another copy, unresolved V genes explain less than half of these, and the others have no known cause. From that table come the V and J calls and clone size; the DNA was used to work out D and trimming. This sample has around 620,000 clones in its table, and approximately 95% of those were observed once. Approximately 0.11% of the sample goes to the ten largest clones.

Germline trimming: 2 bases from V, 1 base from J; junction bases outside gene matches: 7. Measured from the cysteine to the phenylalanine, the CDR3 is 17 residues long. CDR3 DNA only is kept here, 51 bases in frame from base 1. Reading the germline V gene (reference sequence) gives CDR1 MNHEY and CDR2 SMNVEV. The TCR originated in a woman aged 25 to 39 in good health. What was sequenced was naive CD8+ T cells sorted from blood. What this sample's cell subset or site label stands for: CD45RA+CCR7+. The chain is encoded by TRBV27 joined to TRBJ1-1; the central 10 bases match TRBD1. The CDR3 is CASSLTPGQGRNTEAFF. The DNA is TGTGCCAGCAGTTTAACCCCGGGACAGGGGCGGAACACTGAAGCTTTCTTT.